A single sample is the source of the 2 T cell receptor beta chains below, sequenced in a study of CD8 T cells in ankylosing spondylitis. MiXCR was run by TCRdb on the 5' RACE reads, yielding one entry per CDR3 protein. The sample holds about 360,000 distinct CDR3 sequences, 20% to 25% seen once. Sequencing was done on a sample of blood, either unsorted or a sorted T cell fraction (not recorded which). The source of these receptors is a male donor with ankylosing spondylitis or in good health (not recorded which).

The chain recombines TRBV27 with TRBJ2-1, with D possibly matching TRBD1 (9 bases). The CDR3 loop spans 14 amino acids. CDR1 and CDR2 from the germline V gene are MNHEY and SMNVEV (reference sequence). V lost 7 bases to trimming and J lost 10 bases, with 20 bases between them. The CDR3: CASTPGLGQGEQFF. For the CDR3, the DNA is TGTGCCAGCACCCCGGGACTAGGACAGGGGGAGCAGTTCTTC.

The CDR3 sequence is CASSKDRGTWETQYF. The CDR3 nucleotides are TGTGCCAGCAGTAAAGACAGGGGAACATGGGAGACCCAGTACTTC. The chain employs TRBV12-3 or TRBV12-4 and TRBJ2-5, with TRBD1 matching over 8 bases. V was pared by 5 bases and J by 5 bases, with 10 bases of the junction left unmatched. The CDR3 is 15 residues long.